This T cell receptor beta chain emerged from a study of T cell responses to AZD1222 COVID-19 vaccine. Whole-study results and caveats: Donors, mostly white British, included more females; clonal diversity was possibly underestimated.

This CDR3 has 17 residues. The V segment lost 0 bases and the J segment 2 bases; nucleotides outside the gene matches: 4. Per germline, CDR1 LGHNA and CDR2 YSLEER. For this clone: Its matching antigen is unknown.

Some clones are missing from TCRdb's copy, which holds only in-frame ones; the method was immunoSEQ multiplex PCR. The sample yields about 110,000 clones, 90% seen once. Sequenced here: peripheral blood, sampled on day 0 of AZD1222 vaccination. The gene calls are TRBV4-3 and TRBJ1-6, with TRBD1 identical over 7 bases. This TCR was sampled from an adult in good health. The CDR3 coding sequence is TGCGCCAGCAGCCAAGATACCAGGGGGGCCTATAATTCACCCCTCCACTTT. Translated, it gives CASSQDTRGAYNSPLHF.